The 7 T cell receptor beta chains in this list originate from one sample, sequenced in a study of T cell changes during pregnancy in multiple sclerosis. TCRdb's copy holds only in-frame clones and misses some; the assay was immunoSEQ multiplex PCR. This sample has roughly 58,000 clones; approximately 90% occur once, and the top ten carry around 0.16%. The sample in question was CD4+ T cells from peripheral blood mononuclear cells, obtained after pregnancy. The receptors stem from a female donor in good health, enrolled as a control in a pregnancy study.

V usage is TRBV7-3 and J usage is TRBJ2-2; 8 nucleotides line up with TRBD2. After removal of 5 bases from V and 3 bases from J, the junction contained 5 bases not matched to a gene. From germline, CDR1 is SGHTA and CDR2 FQGTGA. This CDR3 comprises 15 residues. The CDR3 DNA reads as TGTGCCAGCAGCCCCGGACTAGCCCACACCGGGGAGCTGTTTTTT. It is translated as CASSPGLAHTGELFF.

The chain uses TRBV12-5 and TRBJ1-5; the D gene is possibly TRBD1 (6 bases). From germline, CDR1 is LGHNT and CDR2 FRNRAP. Trimming stripped 3 bases from V and 3 bases from J, with 9 bases between. CDR3 length equals 14 residues. Written as DNA, the CDR3 is TGTGCTAGTGGTTTTCCAGGGGTCAATCAGCCCCAGCATTTT. Translated: CASGFPGVNQPQHF.

The chain couples TRBV5-6 to TRBJ2-5; TRBD2 aligns across 12 bases. Per the germline V gene, CDR1 is SGHDT and CDR2 is YYEEEE. The CDR3 has 15 amino acids. The V segment lost 5 bases and the J segment 5 bases; nucleotides outside the gene matches: 7. CDR3 sequence reads: CASRPLAGGRETQYF. DNA for the CDR3: TGTGCCAGCAGACCACTAGCGGGGGGCCGGGAGACCCAGTACTTC. Together with reference TRBV5-6 and TRBJ2-5, the CDR3 gives the full variable domain: DAGVTQSPTHLIKTRGQQVTLRCSPKSGHDTVSWYQQALGQGPQFIFQYYEEEERQRGNFPDRFSGHQFPNYSSELNVNALLLGDSALYLCASRPLAGGRETQYFGPGTRLLVL.

This CDR3 reads CASSQEGGERANEKLFF. The CDR3 region has the DNA TGTGCCAGCAGCCAAGAAGGAGGGGAACGGGCTAATGAAAAACTGTTTTTT. This chain links TRBV4-2 with TRBJ1-4, with TRBD1 as a possible D gene (5 bases). The CDR3 length is 17 residues. V was trimmed by 0 bases and J by 3 bases, leaving 14 bases between them. Germline V gives CDR1 LGHNA, CDR2 YNFKEQ.

The gene calls are TRBV19 and TRBJ1-4; D ambiguous. Per germline, CDR1 LNHDA and CDR2 SQIVND (reference sequence). V dropped 3 bases and J dropped 5 bases, with 10 bases sitting between them. The length of the CDR3 is 14 residues. This CDR3 reads CASSIAGINEKLFF. The CDR3 DNA sequence: TGTGCCAGTAGTATCGCCGGGATAAATGAAAAACTGTTTTTT.

The chain combines TRBV27 with TRBJ1-2; D ambiguous. The germline V gene encodes CDR1 MNHEY and CDR2 SMNVEV (reference sequence). The CDR3 length is 11 residues. Trimming left V 7 bases short and J 5 bases short, with 8 bases between. The CDR3 region has the DNA TGTGCCAGCACCATCCAATATGGCTACACCTTC. Protein sequence: CASTIQYGYTF.

The genes are TRBV27 and TRBJ1-6, with a weak D call TRBD1 (6 bases). Deletions cut 4 bases from V and 18 bases from J, with 19 bases between. The CDR3 extends over 13 amino acids. Looked up from germline, CDR1 is MNHEY and CDR2 is SMNVEV (reference sequence). Here the CDR3 DNA reads TGTGCCAGCAGTTCGGACAGAGGAATAGCCCCCCACTTT. Translation: CASSSDRGIAPHF.